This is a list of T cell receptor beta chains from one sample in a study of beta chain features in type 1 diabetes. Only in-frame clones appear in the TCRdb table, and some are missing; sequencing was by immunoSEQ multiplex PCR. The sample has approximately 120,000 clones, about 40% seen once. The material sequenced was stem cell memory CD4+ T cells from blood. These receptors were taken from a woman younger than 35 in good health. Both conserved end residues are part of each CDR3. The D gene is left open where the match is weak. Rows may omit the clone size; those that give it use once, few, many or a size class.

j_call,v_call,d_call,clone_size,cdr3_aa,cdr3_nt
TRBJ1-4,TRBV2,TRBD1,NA,CASNRQGNEKLFF,TGTGCCAGCAATAGACAGGGAAATGAAAAACTGTTTTTT
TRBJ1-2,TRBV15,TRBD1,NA,CATSRRTGDAYGYTF,TGTGCCACCAGCAGAAGGACAGGGGACGCCTATGGCTACACCTTC
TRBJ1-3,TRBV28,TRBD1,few,CASSVDRGRGNTIYF,TGTGCCAGCAGTGTGGACAGGGGAAGAGGAAACACCATATATTTT
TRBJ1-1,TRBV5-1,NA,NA,CASSLDFLNTEAFF,TGCGCCAGCAGCTTGGACTTTTTGAACACTGAAGCTTTCTTT
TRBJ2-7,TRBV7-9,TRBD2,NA,CASSAGTSGSMKYF,TGTGCCAGCAGCGCGGGGACTAGCGGGAGTATGAAGTACTTC
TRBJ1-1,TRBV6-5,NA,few,CASIGSRDYTEAFF,TGTGCCAGCATTGGAAGCAGGGACTATACTGAAGCTTTCTTT
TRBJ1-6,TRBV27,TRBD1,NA,CASSFGRGVDNSPLHF,TGTGCCAGCAGTTTCGGCAGGGGGGTGGATAATTCACCCCTCCACTTT
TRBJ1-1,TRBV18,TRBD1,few,CASSPPTGVNTEAFF,TGTGCCAGCTCACCACCGACAGGGGTGAACACTGAAGCTTTCTTT
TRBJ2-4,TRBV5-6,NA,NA,CASSFLRRVAKNIQYF,TGTGCCAGCAGCTTCCTTCGGAGGGTGGCCAAAAACATTCAGTACTTC
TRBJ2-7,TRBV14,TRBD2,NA,CASSQPGSGIYEQYF,TGTGCCAGCAGCCAACCGGGTAGCGGGATCTACGAGCAGTACTTC
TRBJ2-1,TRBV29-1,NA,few,CSVKRLSGNEQFF,TGCAGCGTAAAACGCCTGTCGGGCAATGAGCAGTTCTTC
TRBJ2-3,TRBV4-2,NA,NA,CASSRERANADTQYF,TGTGCCAGCAGCCGAGAGCGGGCCAACGCGGATACGCAGTATTTT
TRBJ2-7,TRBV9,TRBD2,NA,CASSGPGLAGGRREQYF,TGTGCCAGCAGCGGACCGGGACTAGCGGGAGGGCGGCGAGAGCAGTACTTC
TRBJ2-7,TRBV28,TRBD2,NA,CASSPRLAGGYEQYF,TGTGCCAGCAGTCCACGACTAGCGGGAGGGTACGAGCAGTACTTC
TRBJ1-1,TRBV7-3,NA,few,CASSTRTGGDTEAFF,TGTGCCAGCAGCACCCGGACGGGGGGGGACACTGAAGCTTTCTTT
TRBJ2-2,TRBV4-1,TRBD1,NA,CASSLWDRGHTGELFF,TGCGCCAGCAGCCTTTGGGACAGGGGCCACACCGGGGAGCTGTTTTTT
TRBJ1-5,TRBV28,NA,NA,CASRGGRNSNQPQHF,TGTGCCAGCAGGGGGGGACGGAATAGCAATCAGCCCCAGCATTTT
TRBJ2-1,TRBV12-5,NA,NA,CASAPVASERIYNEQFF,TGTGCTAGTGCCCCCGTAGCGTCTGAGCGTATCTACAATGAGCAGTTCTTC
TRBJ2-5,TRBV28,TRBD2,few,CASRSYVGLAQETQYF,TGTGCCAGCAGATCTTATGTGGGACTAGCGCAAGAGACCCAGTACTTC
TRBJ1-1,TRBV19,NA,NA,CASSIVRGAEAFF,TGTGCCAGTAGTATCGTACGGGGAGCTGAAGCTTTCTTT
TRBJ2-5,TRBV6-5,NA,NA,CASKGGGETQYF,TGTGCCAGCAAAGGGGGTGGTGAGACCCAGTACTTC
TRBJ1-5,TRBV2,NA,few,CASGREGNQPQHF,TGTGCCAGCGGGCGGGAGGGGAATCAGCCCCAGCATTTT
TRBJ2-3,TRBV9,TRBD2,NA,CASSPASGGDTDTQYF,TGTGCCAGCAGCCCCGCTAGCGGGGGGGACACAGATACGCAGTATTTT
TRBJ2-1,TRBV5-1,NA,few,CASSLGQPYNEQFF,TGCGCCAGCAGCTTGGGACAACCCTACAATGAGCAGTTCTTC
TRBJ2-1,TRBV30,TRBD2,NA,CAWSIPPGLAGPYNEQFF,TGTGCCTGGAGCATCCCCCCGGGACTAGCGGGTCCGTACAATGAGCAGTTCTTC
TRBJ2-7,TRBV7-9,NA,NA,CASSFWGLDYDEQYF,TGTGCCAGCAGCTTTTGGGGACTTGACTACGACGAGCAGTACTTC
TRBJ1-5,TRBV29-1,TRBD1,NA,CSVVEGARGNQPQHF,TGCAGCGTTGTTGAGGGGGCGCGGGGCAATCAGCCCCAGCATTTT
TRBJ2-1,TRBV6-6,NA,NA,CASTPLGHDNEQFF,TGTGCCAGCACACCTCTCGGACACGACAATGAGCAGTTCTTC
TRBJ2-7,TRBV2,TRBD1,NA,CASRFGTASYEQYF,TGTGCCAGCAGGTTCGGGACAGCTTCATACGAGCAGTACTTC
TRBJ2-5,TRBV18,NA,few,CASSPNTGPETQYF,TGTGCCAGCTCACCTAACACAGGGCCGGAGACCCAGTACTTC
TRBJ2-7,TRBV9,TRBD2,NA,CASSIASGAYYEQYF,TGTGCCAGCAGCATTGCTAGCGGAGCGTACTACGAGCAGTACTTC
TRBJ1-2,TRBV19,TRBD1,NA,CASSRTGDYGYTF,TGTGCCAGTAGTAGGACAGGGGATTATGGCTACACCTTC
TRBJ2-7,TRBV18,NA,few,CASSRSRGEQYF,TGTGCCAGCTCAAGGTCCAGGGGCGAGCAGTACTTC
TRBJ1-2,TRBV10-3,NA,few,CAISESGSVNGYTF,TGTGCCATCAGTGAGTCGGGCAGTGTGAATGGCTACACCTTC
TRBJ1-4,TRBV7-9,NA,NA,CASSLREGLNEKLFF,TGTGCCAGCAGCTTAAGGGAGGGGCTAAATGAAAAACTGTTTTTT
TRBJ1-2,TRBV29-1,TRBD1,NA,CSVVGTGSSYGYTF,TGCAGCGTTGTAGGGACAGGGAGCTCCTATGGCTACACCTTC
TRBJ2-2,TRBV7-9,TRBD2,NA,CARGVGGSYGELFF,TGTGCCAGGGGTGTCGGCGGGAGTTACGGGGAGCTGTTTTTT
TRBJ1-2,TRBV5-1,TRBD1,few,CASSLGTGDGYTF,TGCGCCAGCAGCCTCGGGACAGGGGATGGCTACACCTTC
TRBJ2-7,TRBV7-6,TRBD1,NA,CASSLIGRGHEQYF,TGTGCCAGCAGCTTAATCGGCAGGGGGCATGAGCAGTACTTC
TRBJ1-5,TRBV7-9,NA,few,CASSLDGKGSNQPQHF,TGTGCCAGCAGCTTAGACGGGAAGGGTAGCAATCAGCCCCAGCATTTT
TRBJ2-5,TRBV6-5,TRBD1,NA,CASRTGTEETQYF,TGTGCCAGCAGAACCGGGACAGAAGAGACCCAGTACTTC
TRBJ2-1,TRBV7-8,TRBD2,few,CASSPASGRGEQFF,TGTGCCAGCAGCCCAGCTAGCGGTCGGGGTGAGCAGTTCTTC
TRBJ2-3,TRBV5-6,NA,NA,CASSPMAGTDTQYF,TGTGCCAGCAGCCCCATGGCGGGAACAGATACGCAGTATTTT